Presented here are 21 T cell receptor beta chains from one specimen sequenced in a study of graft-versus-host responses after intestinal transplantation. The table came from immunoSEQ multiplex PCR; TCRdb's copy has only in-frame clones and leaves some out. Here the sample spans 25,000 to 30,000 clones, more than 90% being singletons. The material was PBMCs, obtained 30 days after intestinal transplant. Receptors were obtained from a human patient who received an intestinal transplant, so some T cells may come from the graft donor.

The V call is TRBV10-2, the J call TRBJ2-2, with no clear D. Germline CDR1 is WSHSY and CDR2 is SAAADI. The CDR3 runs to 14 residues. V was cut by 4 bases and J by 2 bases, with 8 bases left in between. CDR3 loop: CASSVGRNTGELFF. As DNA, the CDR3 is TGCGCCAGCAGTGTGGGCAGAAACACCGGGGAGCTGTTTTTT.

The gene calls are TRBV5-6 and TRBJ1-1, with no clear D. With 0 bases removed from V and 1 base from J, the gap between germline ends came to 7 bases. Germline V gene data show CDR1 as SGHDT and CDR2 as YYEEEE. The CDR3 runs to 14 residues. This chain's CDR3 is CASSLAAGNTEAFF. The CDR3 nucleotides read TGTGCCAGCAGCTTGGCTGCGGGGAACACTGAAGCTTTCTTT.

The chain has TRBV4-3 and TRBJ2-7; 10 bases fit TRBD2. This CDR3 region has 15 residues. CDR1 is LGHNA, CDR2 YSLEER, per germline. V shed 3 bases and J 7 bases; nucleotides not matched to a gene: 9. The CDR3 protein is CASSQAPGLAWEQYF. In DNA, the CDR3 is TGCGCCAGCAGCCAGGCTCCGGGACTAGCGTGGGAGCAGTACTTC.

The chain is built from TRBV7-9 and TRBJ2-1; D may correspond to TRBD1 or TRBD2 (5 bases each). Trimming shortened V by 1 base and J by 5 bases, and 12 bases separated the two germline ends. The CDR3 totals 15 residues. In germline, CDR1 is SEHNR, CDR2 FQNEAQ (reference sequence). CDR3 residues: CASSLGGASHNEQFF. The CDR3 nucleotides read TGTGCCAGCAGCTTAGGAGGGGCTAGCCACAATGAGCAGTTCTTC.

This sequence joins TRBV19 and TRBJ2-5; a possible D gene is TRBD2 (8 bases). Germline values: CDR1 LNHDA, CDR2 SQIVND (reference sequence). With 3 bases removed from V and 2 bases from J, the gap between germline ends came to 16 bases. The CDR3 consists of 16 residues. The CDR3 loop is CASSIRQGGGQETQYF. The CDR3 region has the DNA TGTGCCAGTAGTATCCGACAGGGCGGGGGGCAAGAGACCCAGTACTTC.

The J gene is TRBJ2-7, the V gene TRBV27, with unresolved D. The CDR3 contains 13 residues. Germline CDR1 reads MNHEY; CDR2 reads SMNVEV (reference sequence). V dropped 3 bases and J dropped 0 bases, with 6 bases sitting between them. CDR3 bases: TGTGCCAGCAGTTTCATGAGCTCCTACGAGCAGTACTTC. Its translation is CASSFMSSYEQYF.

The chain links TRBV9 to TRBJ2-5; 8 bases map to TRBD2. This CDR3 comprises 15 residues. V was clipped by 0 bases and J by 3 bases; unmatched bases: 4. Germline values: CDR1 SGDLS, CDR2 YYNGEE. CDR3 residues: CASSVVVGREETQYF. The CDR3 nucleotides read TGTGCCAGCAGCGTAGTCGTCGGGAGGGAAGAGACCCAGTACTTC.

This chain joins TRBV29-1 and TRBJ2-3, with D possibly matching TRBD1 (6 bases). V shed 6 bases and J shed 2 bases, with 18 bases lying between them. From germline, CDR1 is SQVTM and CDR2 ANQGSEA. CDR3 length: 15 amino acids. CDR3 nucleotide sequence: TGCAGCGTCACGGGCTGGGACACCTTCACAGATACGCAGTATTTT. It codes for CSVTGWDTFTDTQYF.

The V gene is TRBV7-9, the J gene TRBJ2-2; 7 positions agree with TRBD2. CDR1 is SEHNR and CDR2 is FQNEAQ in the germline V gene (reference sequence). The CDR3 loop spans 16 amino acids. V trimming: 10 bases; J trimming: 0 bases; junction bases outside the gene matches: 11. The CDR3 protein is CATTSGAGPNTGELFF. The DNA for the CDR3 is TGTGCCACTACGAGCGGAGCGGGGCCGAACACCGGGGAGCTGTTTTTT.

The rearrangement links TRBV10-1 to TRBJ1-1; TRBD1 matches 9 bases. There are 13 residues in the CDR3. V shed 6 bases, J shed 8 bases, and the junction held 7 bases outside the gene matches. CDR1 and CDR2 from the germline V gene are WNHNN and SYGVQD (reference sequence). The CDR3 region is CASSDPGTGEAFF. The CDR3 nucleotides are TGCGCCAGCAGCGATCCCGGGACAGGGGAAGCTTTCTTT.

V and J are TRBV5-4 and TRBJ1-2; D is unresolved. V lost 0 bases, J lost 3 bases, and 9 bases lay in between. Germline CDR1 and CDR2: SGHNT and YYREEE (reference sequence). This CDR3 has 14 amino acids. This CDR3 reads CASSLDSTDYGYTF. The CDR3 region has the DNA TGTGCCAGCAGCTTGGACAGCACGGACTATGGCTACACCTTC. Filled out from reference TRBV5-4 and TRBJ1-2, the complete variable domain reads ETGVTQSPTHLIKTRGQQVTLRCSSQSGHNTVSWYQQALGQGPQFIFQYYREEENGRGNFPPRFSGLQFPNYSSELNVNALELDDSALYLCASSLDSTDYGYTFGSGTRLTVV.

The chain recombines TRBV4-1 with TRBJ1-2, with TRBD1 matching over 8 bases. V trimming: 0 bases; J trimming: 6 bases; junction bases outside the gene matches: 3. CDR1 is MGHRA and CDR2 is YSYEKL in the germline V gene. There are 14 residues in the CDR3. This chain's CDR3 is CASSQEQGGDGYTF. The CDR3, as DNA: TGCGCCAGCAGCCAAGAACAGGGGGGAGATGGCTACACCTTC.

This chain connects TRBV30 to TRBJ2-1, with 8 positions matching TRBD2. Germline V lookup: CDR1 GTSNPN, CDR2 SVGIG (reference sequence). The CDR3 runs 15 residues. Trimming cost V 0 bases and J 4 bases; bases outside gene matches: 5. CDR3 in amino acids: CAWSVGSGKYNEQFF. CDR3 DNA sequence: TGTGCCTGGAGTGTTGGTAGCGGGAAATACAATGAGCAGTTCTTC.

V is TRBV30 and J is TRBJ2-5; 10 bases are a match to TRBD1. CDR1 GTSNPN and CDR2 SVGIG come from the germline V gene (reference sequence). The CDR3 consists of 13 residues. V dropped 8 bases and J dropped 4; count of bases not matched to a gene: 7. The CDR3 DNA is TGTGCCGGGGACAGGGGCGGAGGAGAGACCCAGTACTTC. Residues: CAGDRGGGETQYF.

This rearrangement joins TRBV15 to TRBJ2-7; D remains ambiguous. Trimming took 1 base from V and 4 from J, leaving 2 bases between them. The CDR3 length is 11 residues. Germline CDR1 reads LNHNV; CDR2 reads YYDKDF (reference sequence). This chain's CDR3 is CATSRGYEQYF. CDR3 coding DNA: TGTGCCACCAGCAGAGGTTACGAGCAGTACTTC.

The gene calls are TRBV13 and TRBJ2-5; 7 positions agree with TRBD2. Trimming cost V 8 bases and J 5 bases; bases outside gene matches: 5. The CDR3 length is 12 residues. Germline CDR1 PRHDT, CDR2 FYEKMQ (reference sequence). In DNA, the CDR3 is TGTGCCAGCGCGGGAGATGACGAGACCCAGTACTTC. Amino acid sequence: CASAGDDETQYF.

This sequence joins TRBV9 and TRBJ1-2; no firm D call. The germline V gene has CDR1 SGDLS and CDR2 YYNGEE. Trimming removed 2 bases at V and 2 bases at J, with 10 bases between. The CDR3 runs 14 residues. The CDR3 spells CASSVSPRNYGYTF. CDR3 in DNA: TGTGCCAGCAGCGTCTCCCCTCGCAACTATGGCTACACCTTC. Using reference TRBV9 and TRBJ1-2 for the parts outside the CDR3, the full variable domain is DSGVTQTPKHLITATGQRVTLRCSPRSGDLSVYWYQQSLDQGLQFLIQYYNGEERAKGNILERFSAQQFPDLHSELNLSSLELGDSALYFCASSVSPRNYGYTFGSGTRLTVV.

The genes are TRBV2 and TRBJ2-7, with TRBD2 matching 9 bases. This CDR3 spans 16 amino acids. The germline V gene has CDR1 SNHLY and CDR2 FYNNEI. Germline trimming cut 10 bases from V and 6 bases from J; bases unmatched to any gene: 19. The CDR3, as DNA: TGTGCCATATCGGGACTAGCTCGAATGGGACCTTGCGAGCAGTACTTC. Amino acid sequence: CAISGLARMGPCEQYF.

In this sample, this clone turned up once. The chain couples TRBV6-5 to TRBJ1-1, with D possibly TRBD1 on 5 matching bases. Germline-derived CDR1 and CDR2 are MNHEY and SVGAGI. This CDR3 spans 14 amino acids. V lost 5 bases and J 0 bases, leaving 10 bases between the germline ends. CDR3 protein: CASSGRQLNTEAFF. The CDR3 DNA is TGTGCCAGCAGTGGACGACAGTTGAACACTGAAGCTTTCTTT.

V usage is TRBV5-6 and J usage is TRBJ2-3; 7 nucleotides line up with TRBD2. Germline CDR1 is SGHDT and CDR2 is YYEEEE. The ends lost 6 bases at V and 7 bases at J; junction bases unmatched: 11. The CDR3 is 14 amino acids. The CDR3 region is CASTPGLSGYTQYF. DNA for the CDR3: TGTGCCAGCACTCCGGGACTTAGCGGGTATACGCAGTATTTT.

The chain carries TRBV23-1 and TRBJ1-2; D is unresolved. TRBV23-1 is designated an ORF whose function remains uncertain. V lost 8 bases to trimming and J lost 7 bases, with 20 bases between them. The CDR3 covers 14 residues. CDR3 nucleotide sequence: TGCGCCAGCCATCCCGTCGGCGGAGGCGGTGGCTACACCTTC. It yields the protein CASHPVGGGGGYTF.